This T cell receptor (beta chain) was sequenced in a study of regulatory T cells in long-lasting Graves disease. As to time point: newly diagnosed GD, antithyroid drugs for less than 3 months. PBMCs provided the RNA from which the TCR library was made. Building of the TCR beta libraries involved iRepertoire HTBI primers and Arm-PCR of CDR3 regions. Via MiXCR, TCRdb re-called the multiplex PCR reads, giving one row per CDR3 protein. The sample contains around 250,000 distinct CDR3 sequences, about a sixth of which appear only once. V lost 1 base and J 2 bases, leaving 5 bases between the germline ends. This CDR3 contains 14 residues. Germline V CDR1 and CDR2: SGHDN, FVKESK. This clonotype was counted between two and nine times.

Sequenced material: peripheral blood mononuclear cells (PBMCs), taken at new diagnosis, from a patient treated with antithyroid drugs. This chain connects TRBV14 to TRBJ2-2, with D unresolved. The sequence derives from a female donor with Graves disease. As DNA, the CDR3 is TGTGCCAGCAGCCAAGTTCTCAACACCGGGGAGCTGTTTTTT. Protein: CASSQVLNTGELFF.